The present entry profiles one T cell receptor beta chain with its context. Its antigen remains unknown. This CDR3 spans 11 amino acids. Looked up from germline, CDR1 is MNHEY and CDR2 is SVGAGI. The cDNA of both the TCRalpha and TCRbeta chains was subjected to two nested PCRs of about 15 and 9 cycles. Each CDR3 protein gets one entry in TCRdb, which reprocessed the 5' RACE reads and gives no DNA. The clone table shows around 450,000 distinct CDR3 sequences, with the ten largest holding 2.4%. This specimen comes from a study of monozygotic twins with inflammatory bowel disease. The study's findings and limits: The study found lower TCRbeta diversity (inverse Simpson) in IBD patients than in healthy co-twins. Distinction of different T cell subtypes was not possible.

The chain uses TRBV6-5 and TRBJ2-5; TCRdb's D gene call, TRBD2, goes unchecked for lack of DNA. Sequenced sample: blood. The source of this sequence is a human donor with ulcerative colitis or Crohn's disease, or a healthy co-twin of an affected twin (not recorded which). The CDR3 reads CASSYWPDEYF.